This T cell receptor beta chain was retrieved from a study of CD4 T cells in relation to SARS-CoV-2 and coronaviruses (dated by TCRdb to 2020 to 2022). At the level of the whole study: In the ViraFEST assay, PBMCs were cultured with antigen for under eleven days, after which TCR beta CDR3s were sequenced to identify clonal expansions specific to the antigen. An HIV-1 Nef peptide pool or a no-peptide culture served as the negative reference condition. HLA restriction was mapped for shared crossreactive spike epitopes using patient-derived lymphoblastoid cell lines. At the level of individual TCR clonotypes, the study measured memory CD4+ T cell crossreactivity between SARS-CoV-2 spike protein and common cold coronavirus spike proteins. The Adaptive Biotechnologies TCR-sequencing kit was used to sequence samples from a few pre-COVID donors and the naive versus memory experiments, while other data came from Illumina-based sequencing. Expansion assays from other donors in the study were sequenced with a different, Illumina-based TCR-beta assay. Study-wide findings and limitations: Crossreactive clones showed significantly weaker SARS-CoV-2-driven expansion than monoreactive clones, consistent with antigenic imprinting. No donor contributed both pre-pandemic and post-infection samples, which limited tracing the source of pre-existing responses. Memory CD4+ clonotypes crossrecognizing SARS-CoV-2 and at least one common cold coronavirus spike were found in approximately 60% of donors. Small numbers of patients and of tested TCRs were a limitation of the study. Crossreactivity analysis was centred on spike protein, so crossreactivity against other viral proteins was not assessed.

Inclusive of the bounding cysteine and phenylalanine, the CDR3 is 15 residues long. Only the CDR3 region is kept as DNA, spanning 45 bases read in frame from base 1. V loses 2 bases of germline sequence and J loses 8 bases, and the interval between the two ends is 18 bases. Looking up the germline V gene yields CDR1 SNHLY and CDR2 FYNNEI. The method behind the library was the immunoSEQ multiplex PCR assay. Per the original workflow: Preprocessing removed nonproductive sequences and CDR3s not starting with C, not ending with F or W, or shorter than 7 amino acids. The MANAFEST web app identified antigen-specific clonotypes based on expansion compared with the reference and other culture wells. A clone was considered positive if significant expansion relative to the reference culture was observed in 2 of 3 replicate wells at an FDR below 0.05. Positive clones also required significant expansion versus all other tandem wells and an odds ratio above 5. CDR3 homology was quantified as pairwise Levenshtein distance, calculated with the stringdist R package after three terminal residues were trimmed from each end. The table was pulled from immuneACCESS by TCRdb, which kept in-frame rearrangements only. Such tables lose some clones; where checked, under half of the loss comes from unresolved V genes, and the rest has no known cause. The DNA was the basis for D and trimming; V, J and clone size are from that table. Across this sample there are roughly 24,000 clones, with roughly 73% seen only once. The ten largest clonotypes hold approximately 16% of the sample.

CD4+ T cells from unexposed donors were collected before the COVID-19 pandemic (2011-2018). The EasySep CD4+ T cell isolation kit was used to isolate CD4+ T cells once the cultures had run for 10 to 11 days. As far as cell numbers permitted, CD4+ T cells from unexposed donors were tested for reactivity against SARS-CoV-2 S and N as well as four spike pools from common cold coronaviruses. PBMCs were cultured at approximately 2 million per well in IMDM supplemented with around 5% human AB serum and 8 to 10 IU/ml IL-2. Half of the culture medium was replaced with fresh IL-2-containing medium on days 3 and 7. In general, triplicate replicate wells were used for every peptide culture condition. Leukapheresis product for the unexposed donors was purchased commercially. Ficoll-Paque PLUS gradient centrifugation was used to isolate PBMCs from leukapheresis product or whole blood. PBMCs were either cryopreserved at -140 degrees C or used fresh in the expansion assay. The QIAamp Micro DNA Kit was used to extract genomic DNA from the CD4+ T cells.

Of note for this clone: Its antigen specificity is not known. No clone much larger than this one lies a single base away; base qualities are absent.

This TCR was recovered from a human donor in good health. The specimen sequenced was CD4+ T cells from PBMCs, cultured in vitro. This chain joins TRBV2 to TRBJ2-5; tentative D gene TRBD2, with 5 bases matching. The nucleotide sequence is given as TGTGCCAGCAGTGAATTCGGGGATTCCAAGAGAACCCAGTACTTC. Its translation is CASSEFGDSKRTQYF. Reference TRBV2 and TRBJ2-5 genes cover what lies past the CDR3, so the full variable domain is EPEVTQTPSHQVTQMGQEVILRCVPISNHLYFYWYRQILGQKVEFLVSFYNNEISEKSEIFDDQFSVERPDGSNFTLKIRSTKLEDSAMYFCASSEFGDSKRTQYFGPGTRLLVL.